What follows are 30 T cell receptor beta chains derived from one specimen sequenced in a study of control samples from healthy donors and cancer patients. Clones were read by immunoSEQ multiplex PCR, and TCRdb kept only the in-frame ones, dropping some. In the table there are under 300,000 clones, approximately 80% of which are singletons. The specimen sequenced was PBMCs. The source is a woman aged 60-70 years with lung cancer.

DNA of the CDR3: TGCGCCAGCAGCTTGCAAAGTGCCTCAAATGAGCAGTTCTTC. As protein: CASSLQSASNEQFF. J is TRBJ2-1 and V is TRBV5-1; D is unresolved. V lost 1 base and J lost 7, with 12 bases in between. CDR1 is SGHRS and CDR2 is YFSETQ in the germline V gene. The CDR3 length is 14 residues.

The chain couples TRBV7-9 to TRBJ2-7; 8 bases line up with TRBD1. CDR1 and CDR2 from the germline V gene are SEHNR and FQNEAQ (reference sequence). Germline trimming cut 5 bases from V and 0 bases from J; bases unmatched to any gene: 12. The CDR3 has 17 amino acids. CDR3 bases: TGTGCCAGCAGCCTTACCGGGACAGGACTCTTCTCCTACGAGCAGTACTTC. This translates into CASSLTGTGLFSYEQYF.

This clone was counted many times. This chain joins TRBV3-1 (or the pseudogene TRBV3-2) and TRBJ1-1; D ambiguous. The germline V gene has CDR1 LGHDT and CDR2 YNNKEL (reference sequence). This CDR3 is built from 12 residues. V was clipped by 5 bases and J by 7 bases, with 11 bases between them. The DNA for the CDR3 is TGTGCCAGCAGCTATTTGGACGGTGAAGCTTTCTTT. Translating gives CASSYLDGEAFF.

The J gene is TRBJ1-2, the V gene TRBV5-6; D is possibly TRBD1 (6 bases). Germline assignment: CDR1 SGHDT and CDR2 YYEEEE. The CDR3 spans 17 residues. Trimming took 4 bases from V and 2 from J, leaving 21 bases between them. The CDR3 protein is CASSPLGGHSINYGYTF. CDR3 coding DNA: TGTGCCAGCAGCCCTCTGGGGGGCCATTCTATAAACTATGGCTACACCTTC. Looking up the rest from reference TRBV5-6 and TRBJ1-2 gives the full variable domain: DAGVTQSPTHLIKTRGQQVTLRCSPKSGHDTVSWYQQALGQGPQFIFQYYEEEERQRGNFPDRFSGHQFPNYSSELNVNALLLGDSALYLCASSPLGGHSINYGYTFGSGTRLTVV.

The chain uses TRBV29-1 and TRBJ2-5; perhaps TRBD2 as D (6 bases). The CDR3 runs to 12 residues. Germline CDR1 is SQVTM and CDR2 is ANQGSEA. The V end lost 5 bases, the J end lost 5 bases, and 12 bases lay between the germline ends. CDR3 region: CSVHSGGETQYF. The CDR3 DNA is TGCAGCGTTCACTCCGGGGGTGAGACCCAGTACTTC.

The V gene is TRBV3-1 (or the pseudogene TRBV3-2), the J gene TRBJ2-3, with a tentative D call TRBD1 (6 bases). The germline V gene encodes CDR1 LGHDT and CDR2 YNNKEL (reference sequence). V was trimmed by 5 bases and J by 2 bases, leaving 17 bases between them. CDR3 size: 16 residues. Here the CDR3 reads CASSYRDTPLTDTQYF. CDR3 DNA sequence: TGTGCCAGCAGCTATCGGGACACTCCCCTCACAGATACGCAGTATTTT.

The CDR3 DNA reads TGTGCCAGCAGCTTGACTCTGGGGACAGGTGGAGAGACCCAGTACTTC. Translated, it gives CASSLTLGTGGETQYF. The chain combines TRBV5-4 with TRBJ2-5, with TRBD1 matching over 8 bases. The CDR3 spans 16 residues. Germline CDR1 and CDR2: SGHNT and YYREEE (reference sequence). Trimming at V came to 1 base and at J to 4 bases, leaving 9 bases not matched to a gene.

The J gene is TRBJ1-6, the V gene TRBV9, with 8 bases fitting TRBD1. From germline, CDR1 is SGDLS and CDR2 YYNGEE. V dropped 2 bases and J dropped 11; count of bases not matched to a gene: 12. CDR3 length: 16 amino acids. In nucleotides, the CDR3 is TGTGCCAGCAGCGTGGAGGGGGGACAGGCCGGGACACCCCTCCACTTT. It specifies CASSVEGGQAGTPLHF.

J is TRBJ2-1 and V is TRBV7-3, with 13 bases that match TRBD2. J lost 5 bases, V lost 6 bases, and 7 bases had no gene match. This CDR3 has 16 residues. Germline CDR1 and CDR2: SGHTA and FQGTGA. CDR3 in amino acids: CASSRDGLAGDNEQFF. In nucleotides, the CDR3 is TGTGCCAGCAGTCGAGATGGACTAGCGGGGGACAATGAGCAGTTCTTC.

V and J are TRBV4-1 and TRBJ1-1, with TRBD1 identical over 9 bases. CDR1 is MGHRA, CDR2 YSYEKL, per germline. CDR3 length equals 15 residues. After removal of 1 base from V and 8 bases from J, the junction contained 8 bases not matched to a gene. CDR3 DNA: TGCGCCAGCAGCCAAGCAGGGCCCGGGACAGGGGAAGCTTTCTTT. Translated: CASSQAGPGTGEAFF.

The CDR3 bases are TGTGCCAGCAGACTTGACAGGAACACTGAAGCTTTCTTT. Protein sequence: CASRLDRNTEAFF. The gene calls are TRBV7-3 and TRBJ1-1, with a possible D match to TRBD1 (5 bases). The CDR3 is made up of 13 amino acids. The V end lost 6 bases, the J end lost 1 base, and 9 bases lay between the germline ends. The germline V gene has CDR1 SGHTA and CDR2 FQGTGA. Drawing the rest from reference TRBV7-3 and TRBJ1-1, the complete variable domain is GAGVSQTPSNKVTEKGKYVELRCDPISGHTALYWYRQSLGQGPEFLIYFQGTGAADDSGLPNDRFFAVRPEGSVSTLKIQRTERGDSAVYLCASRLDRNTEAFFGQGTRLTVV.

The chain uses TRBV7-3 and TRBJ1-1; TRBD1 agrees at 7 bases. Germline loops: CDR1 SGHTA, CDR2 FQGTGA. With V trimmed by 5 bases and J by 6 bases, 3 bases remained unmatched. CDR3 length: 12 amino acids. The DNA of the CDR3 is TGTGCCAGCAGCCTAGGGGGCGCTGAAGCTTTCTTT. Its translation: CASSLGGAEAFF.

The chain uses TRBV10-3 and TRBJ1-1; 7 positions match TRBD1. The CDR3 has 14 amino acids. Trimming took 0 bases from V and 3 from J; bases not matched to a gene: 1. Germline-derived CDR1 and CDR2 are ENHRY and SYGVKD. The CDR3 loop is CAISESTGYTEAFF. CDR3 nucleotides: TGTGCCATCAGTGAGTCGACAGGGTACACTGAAGCTTTCTTT.

CDR3 protein: CASSLDFAEQFF. CDR3 DNA sequence: TGTGCCAGCAGCTTAGACTTCGCTGAGCAGTTCTTC. This chain uses TRBV11-2 with TRBJ2-1; no definite D call. The CDR3 is 12 residues long. Germline V gene lookup returns CDR1 SGHAT and CDR2 FQNNGV. The V end lost 0 bases, the J end lost 9 bases, and 6 bases lay between the germline ends.

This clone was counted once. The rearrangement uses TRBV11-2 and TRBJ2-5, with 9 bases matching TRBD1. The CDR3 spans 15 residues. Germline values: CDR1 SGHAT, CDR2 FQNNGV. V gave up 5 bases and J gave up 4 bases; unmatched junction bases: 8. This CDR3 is CASSPGTGRLETQYF. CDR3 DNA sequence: TGTGCCAGCAGCCCCGGGACAGGGAGATTAGAGACCCAGTACTTC.

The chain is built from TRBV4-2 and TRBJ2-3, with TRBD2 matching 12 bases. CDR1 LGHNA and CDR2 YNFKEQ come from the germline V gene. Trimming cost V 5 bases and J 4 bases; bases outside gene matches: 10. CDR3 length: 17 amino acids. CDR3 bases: TGTGCCAGCAGCTGGGTGGAACTAGCGGGAGGCCCAGATACGCAGTATTTT. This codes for CASSWVELAGGPDTQYF.

The CDR3 loop reads CASSGQGFNEKLFF. As DNA, the CDR3 is TGCGCCAGCTCGGGACAGGGGTTTAATGAAAAACTGTTTTTT. The gene calls are TRBV10-2 and TRBJ1-4, with 10 bases identical to TRBD1. The CDR3 loop spans 14 amino acids. Germline trimming cut 8 bases from V and 4 bases from J; bases unmatched to any gene: 4. The germline V gene has CDR1 WSHSY and CDR2 SAAADI.

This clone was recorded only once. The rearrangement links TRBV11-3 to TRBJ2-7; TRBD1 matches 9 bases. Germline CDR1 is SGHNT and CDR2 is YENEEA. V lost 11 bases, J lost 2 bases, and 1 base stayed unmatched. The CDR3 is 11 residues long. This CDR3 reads CAGDRAYEQYF. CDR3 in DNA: TGTGCCGGGGACAGGGCCTACGAGCAGTACTTC.

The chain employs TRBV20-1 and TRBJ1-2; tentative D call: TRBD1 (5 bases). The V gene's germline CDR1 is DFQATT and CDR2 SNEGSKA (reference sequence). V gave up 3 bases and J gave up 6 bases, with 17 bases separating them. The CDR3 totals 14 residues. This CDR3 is CSASQGTHSDGYTF. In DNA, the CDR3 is TGCAGTGCTAGTCAGGGAACCCATTCCGATGGCTACACCTTC.

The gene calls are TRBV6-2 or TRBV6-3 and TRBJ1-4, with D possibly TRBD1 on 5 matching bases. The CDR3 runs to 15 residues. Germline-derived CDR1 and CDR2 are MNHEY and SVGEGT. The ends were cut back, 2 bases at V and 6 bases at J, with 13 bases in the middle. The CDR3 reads CASSYGGTVHEKLFF. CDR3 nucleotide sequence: TGTGCCAGCAGTTACGGTGGGACGGTGCATGAAAAACTGTTTTTT.

Written as DNA, the CDR3 is TGTGCCAGCAGCGGTAGTTGGTCCGGGGAGCTGTTTTTT. Translation gives CASSGSWSGELFF. The chain recombines TRBV27 with TRBJ2-2; D gene ambiguous. The CDR3 runs 13 residues. The germline V and J ends were trimmed by 6 bases and 6 bases, with 11 bases remaining between them. Germline values: CDR1 MNHEY, CDR2 SMNVEV (reference sequence).

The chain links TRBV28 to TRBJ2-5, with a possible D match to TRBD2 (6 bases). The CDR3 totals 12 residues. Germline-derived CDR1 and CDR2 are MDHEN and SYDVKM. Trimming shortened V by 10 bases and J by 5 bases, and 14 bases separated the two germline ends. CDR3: CATLGGEETQYF. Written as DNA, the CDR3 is TGTGCCACCCTCGGAGGGGAGGAGACCCAGTACTTC.

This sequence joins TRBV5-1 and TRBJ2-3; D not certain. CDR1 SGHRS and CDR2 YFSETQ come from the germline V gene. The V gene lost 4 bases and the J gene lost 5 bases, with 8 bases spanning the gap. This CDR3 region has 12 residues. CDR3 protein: CASSQNQDTQYF. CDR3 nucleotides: TGCGCCAGCAGCCAGAACCAAGATACGCAGTATTTT.

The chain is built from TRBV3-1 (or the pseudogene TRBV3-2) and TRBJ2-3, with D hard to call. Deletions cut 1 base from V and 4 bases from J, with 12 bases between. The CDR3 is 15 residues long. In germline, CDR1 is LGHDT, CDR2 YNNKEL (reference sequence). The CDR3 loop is CASSQVRRMADTQYF. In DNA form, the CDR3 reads TGTGCCAGCAGCCAAGTACGCCGAATGGCAGATACGCAGTATTTT.

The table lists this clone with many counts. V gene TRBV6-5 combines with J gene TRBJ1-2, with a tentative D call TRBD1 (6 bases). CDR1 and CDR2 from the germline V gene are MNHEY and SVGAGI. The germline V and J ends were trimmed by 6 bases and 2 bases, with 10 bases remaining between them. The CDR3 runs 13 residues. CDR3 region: CASRLDRNYGYTF. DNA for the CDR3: TGTGCCAGCAGATTGGACAGAAACTATGGCTACACCTTC.

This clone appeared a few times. The CDR3 DNA follows: TGCGCCAGCACCTCCTTAGCGAGAGGTCAAGATACGCAGTATTTT. It encodes CASTSLARGQDTQYF. The rearrangement uses TRBV5-1 and TRBJ2-3, with a tentative D call TRBD2 (5 bases). CDR3 length: 15 residues. The germline gives CDR1 SGHRS, CDR2 YFSETQ. V dropped 6 bases and J dropped 5 bases, with 19 bases sitting between them.

CDR3 coding DNA: TGTGCCAGCAGCGTAGGATGGGGGATTAACACTGAAGCTTTCTTT. Its protein is CASSVGWGINTEAFF. The V call is TRBV9, the J call TRBJ1-1; tentatively, D is TRBD1 (5 bases). V was clipped by 0 bases and J by 2 bases, with 11 bases between them. The CDR3 spans 15 residues. Germline values: CDR1 SGDLS, CDR2 YYNGEE.

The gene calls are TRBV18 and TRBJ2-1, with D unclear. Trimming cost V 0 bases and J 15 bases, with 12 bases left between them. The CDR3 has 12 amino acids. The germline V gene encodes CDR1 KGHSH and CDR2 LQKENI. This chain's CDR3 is CASSPPEPPLFF. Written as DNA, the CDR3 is TGTGCCAGCTCACCACCGGAGCCCCCCTTGTTCTTC.

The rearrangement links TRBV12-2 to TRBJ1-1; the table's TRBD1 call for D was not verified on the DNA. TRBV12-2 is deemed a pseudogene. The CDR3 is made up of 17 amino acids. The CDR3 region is CASRPRDRLLVNTEAFF. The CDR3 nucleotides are TGTGCAAGTCGCCCCCGGGACAGGCTTTTGGTGAACACTGAAGCTTTCTTT.

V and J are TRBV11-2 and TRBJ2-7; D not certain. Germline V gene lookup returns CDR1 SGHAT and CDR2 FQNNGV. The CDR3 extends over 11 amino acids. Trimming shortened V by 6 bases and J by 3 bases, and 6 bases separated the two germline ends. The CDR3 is CASSHGYEQYF. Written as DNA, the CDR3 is TGTGCCAGCAGTCACGGCTACGAGCAGTACTTC.